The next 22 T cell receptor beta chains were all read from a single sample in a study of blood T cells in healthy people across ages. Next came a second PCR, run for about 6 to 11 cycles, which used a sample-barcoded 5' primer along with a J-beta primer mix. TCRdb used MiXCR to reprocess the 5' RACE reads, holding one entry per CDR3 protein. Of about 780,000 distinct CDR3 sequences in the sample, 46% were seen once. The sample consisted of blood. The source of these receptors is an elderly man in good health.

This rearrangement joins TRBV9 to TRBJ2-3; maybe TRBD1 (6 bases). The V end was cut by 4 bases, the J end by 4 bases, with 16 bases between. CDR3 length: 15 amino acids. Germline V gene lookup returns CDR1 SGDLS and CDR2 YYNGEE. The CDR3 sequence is CASSQTGHTPDTQYF. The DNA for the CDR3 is TGTGCCAGCAGCCAAACAGGGCACACACCAGATACGCAGTATTTT.

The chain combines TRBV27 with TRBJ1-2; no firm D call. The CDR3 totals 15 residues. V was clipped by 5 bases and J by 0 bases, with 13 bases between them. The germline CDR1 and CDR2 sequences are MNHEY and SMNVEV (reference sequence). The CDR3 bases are TGTGCCAGCAGTCCCGGTCTAGGCTCTAACTATGGCTACACCTTC. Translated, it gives CASSPGLGSNYGYTF.

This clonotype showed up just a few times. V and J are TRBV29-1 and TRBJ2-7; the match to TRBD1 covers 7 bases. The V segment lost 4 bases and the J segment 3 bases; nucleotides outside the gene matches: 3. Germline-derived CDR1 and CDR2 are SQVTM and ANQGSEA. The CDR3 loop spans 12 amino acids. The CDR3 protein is CSVGWTGYEQYF. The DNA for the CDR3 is TGCAGCGTTGGCTGGACAGGCTACGAGCAGTACTTC.

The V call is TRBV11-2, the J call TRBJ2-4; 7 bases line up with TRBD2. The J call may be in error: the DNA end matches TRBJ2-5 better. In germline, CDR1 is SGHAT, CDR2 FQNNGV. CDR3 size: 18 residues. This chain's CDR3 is CASSLGYGERESWETQYF. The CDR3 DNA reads TGTGCCAGCAGCTTAGGCTACGGCGAGCGGGAATCTTGGGAGACCCAGTACTTC.

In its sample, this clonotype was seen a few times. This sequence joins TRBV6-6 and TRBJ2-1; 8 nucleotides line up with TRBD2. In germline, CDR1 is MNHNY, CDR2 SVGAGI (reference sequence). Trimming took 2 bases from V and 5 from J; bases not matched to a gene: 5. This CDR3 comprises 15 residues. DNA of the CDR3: TGTGCCAGCAGTTACCCGGGGGGGCGTGACAATGAGCAGTTCTTC. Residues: CASSYPGGRDNEQFF.

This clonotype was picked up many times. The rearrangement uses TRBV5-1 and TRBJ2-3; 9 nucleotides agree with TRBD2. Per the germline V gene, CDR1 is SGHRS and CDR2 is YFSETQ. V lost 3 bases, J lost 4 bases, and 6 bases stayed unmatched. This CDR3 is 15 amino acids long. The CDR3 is CASSSRGREADTQYF. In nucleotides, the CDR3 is TGCGCCAGCAGCTCTCGCGGGAGGGAGGCAGATACGCAGTATTTT.

CDR3 region: CASSLSALAAYEQYF. The DNA of the CDR3 is TGTGCCAGCAGTTTATCGGCGCTAGCGGCCTACGAGCAGTACTTC. The chain joins TRBV27 to TRBJ2-7; 7 bases align to TRBD2. The CDR3 runs 15 residues. CDR1 and CDR2 (germline): MNHEY, SMNVEV (reference sequence). With 0 bases clipped from V and 2 bases from J, the junction kept 4 bases outside the gene matches.

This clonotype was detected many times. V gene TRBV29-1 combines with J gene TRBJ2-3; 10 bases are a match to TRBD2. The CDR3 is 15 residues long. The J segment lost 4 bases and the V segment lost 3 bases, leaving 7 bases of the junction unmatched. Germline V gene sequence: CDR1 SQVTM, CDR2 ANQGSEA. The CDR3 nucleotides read TGCAGCGTTGATGGCTCTAGCGGGAGCCCAGATACGCAGTATTTT. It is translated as CSVDGSSGSPDTQYF.

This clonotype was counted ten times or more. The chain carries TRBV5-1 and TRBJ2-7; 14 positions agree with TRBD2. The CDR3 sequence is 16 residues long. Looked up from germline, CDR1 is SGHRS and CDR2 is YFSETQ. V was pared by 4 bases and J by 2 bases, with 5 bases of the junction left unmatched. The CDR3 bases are TGCGCCAGCAGCCCGGGACTAGCGGGAGTCACCTACGAGCAGTACTTC. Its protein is CASSPGLAGVTYEQYF.

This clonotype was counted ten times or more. CDR3 nucleotides: TGTGCCAGCAGACAAGAGACCCAGTACTTC. Its protein product is CASRQETQYF. V and J are TRBV2 and TRBJ2-5; D is unresolved. Trimming removed 6 bases at V and 2 bases at J, with 1 base between. CDR3 length equals 10 residues. The germline gives CDR1 SNHLY, CDR2 FYNNEI.

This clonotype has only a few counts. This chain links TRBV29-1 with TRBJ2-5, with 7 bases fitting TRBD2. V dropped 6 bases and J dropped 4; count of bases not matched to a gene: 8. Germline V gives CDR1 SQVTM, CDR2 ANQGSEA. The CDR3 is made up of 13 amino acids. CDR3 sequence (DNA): TGCAGCGTATTAAGCGGGGTCAGAGAGACCCAGTACTTC. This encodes CSVLSGVRETQYF.

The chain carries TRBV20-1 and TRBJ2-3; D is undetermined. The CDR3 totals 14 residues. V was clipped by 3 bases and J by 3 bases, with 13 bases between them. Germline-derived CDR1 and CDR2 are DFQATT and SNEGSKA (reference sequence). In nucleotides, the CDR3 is TGCAGTGCTAGCCAGGCCGGGCCTACAGATACGCAGTATTTT. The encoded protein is CSASQAGPTDTQYF.

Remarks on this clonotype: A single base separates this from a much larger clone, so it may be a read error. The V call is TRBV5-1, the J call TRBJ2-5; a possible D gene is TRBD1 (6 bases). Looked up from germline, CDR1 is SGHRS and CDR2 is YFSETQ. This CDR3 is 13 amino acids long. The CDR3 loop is CASSPDSQEAQYF. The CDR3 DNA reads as TGCGCCAGCAGCCCGGACAGCCAAGAGGCCCAGTACTTC.

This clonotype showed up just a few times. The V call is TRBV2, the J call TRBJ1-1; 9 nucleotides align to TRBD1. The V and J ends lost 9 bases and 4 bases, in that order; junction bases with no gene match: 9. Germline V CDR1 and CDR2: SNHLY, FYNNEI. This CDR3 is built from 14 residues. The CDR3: CASTPDRGPTEAFF. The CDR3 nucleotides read TGTGCCAGTACTCCGGACAGGGGCCCCACTGAAGCTTTCTTT. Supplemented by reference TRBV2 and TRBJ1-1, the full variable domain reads EPEVTQTPSHQVTQMGQEVILRCVPISNHLYFYWYRQILGQKVEFLVSFYNNEISEKSEIFDDQFSVERPDGSNFTLKIRSTKLEDSAMYFCASTPDRGPTEAFFGQGTRLTVV.

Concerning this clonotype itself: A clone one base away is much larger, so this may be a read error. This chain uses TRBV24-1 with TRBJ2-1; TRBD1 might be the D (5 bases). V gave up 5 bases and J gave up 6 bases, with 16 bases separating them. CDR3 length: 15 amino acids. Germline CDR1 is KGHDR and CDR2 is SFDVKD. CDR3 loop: CATSAQRGLVNEQFF. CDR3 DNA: TGTGCCACCAGTGCCCAAAGGGGTTTGGTCAATGAGCAGTTCTTC.

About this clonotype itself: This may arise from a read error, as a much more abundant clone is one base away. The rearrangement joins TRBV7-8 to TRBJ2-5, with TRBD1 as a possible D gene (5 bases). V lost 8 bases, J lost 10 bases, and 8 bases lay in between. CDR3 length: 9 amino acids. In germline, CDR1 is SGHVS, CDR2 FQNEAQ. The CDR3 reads CASVQGQYF. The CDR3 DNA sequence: TGTGCCAGCGTGCAGGGCCAGTACTTC.

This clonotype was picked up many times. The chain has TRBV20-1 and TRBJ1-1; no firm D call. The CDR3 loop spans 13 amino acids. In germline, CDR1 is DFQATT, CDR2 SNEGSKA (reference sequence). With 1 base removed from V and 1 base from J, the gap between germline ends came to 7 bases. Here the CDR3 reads CSARALGNTEAFF. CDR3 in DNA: TGCAGTGCTAGAGCGCTAGGGAACACTGAAGCTTTCTTT.

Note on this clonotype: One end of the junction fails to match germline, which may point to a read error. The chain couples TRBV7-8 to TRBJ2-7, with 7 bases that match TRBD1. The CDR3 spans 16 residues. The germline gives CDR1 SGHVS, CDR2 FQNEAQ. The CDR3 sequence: CARSFDKTGISHEQYF. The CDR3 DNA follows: TGTGCCCGCAGCTTTGACAAGACAGGGATCTCCCACGAGCAGTACTTC.

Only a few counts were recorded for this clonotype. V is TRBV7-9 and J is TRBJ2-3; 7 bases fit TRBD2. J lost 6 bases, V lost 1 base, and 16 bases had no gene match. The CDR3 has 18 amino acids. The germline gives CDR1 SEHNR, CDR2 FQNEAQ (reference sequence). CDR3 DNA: TGTGCCAGCAGCTTAGTTATAGCTGCGGGAGTAGCTTTCGATACGCAGTATTTT. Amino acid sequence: CASSLVIAAGVAFDTQYF.

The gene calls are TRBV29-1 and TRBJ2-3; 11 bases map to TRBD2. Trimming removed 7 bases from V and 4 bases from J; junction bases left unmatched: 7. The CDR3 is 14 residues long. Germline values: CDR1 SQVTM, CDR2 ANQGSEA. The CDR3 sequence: CSAGTSGLSDTQYF. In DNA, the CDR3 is TGCAGCGCCGGGACTAGCGGCCTCTCAGATACGCAGTATTTT.

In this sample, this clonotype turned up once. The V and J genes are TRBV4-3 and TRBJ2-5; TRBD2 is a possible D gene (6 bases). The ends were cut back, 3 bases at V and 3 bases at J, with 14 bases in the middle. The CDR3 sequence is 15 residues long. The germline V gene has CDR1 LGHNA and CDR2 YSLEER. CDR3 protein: CASSQLQSGEETQYF. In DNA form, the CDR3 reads TGCGCCAGCAGCCAGCTCCAATCGGGGGAAGAGACCCAGTACTTC.

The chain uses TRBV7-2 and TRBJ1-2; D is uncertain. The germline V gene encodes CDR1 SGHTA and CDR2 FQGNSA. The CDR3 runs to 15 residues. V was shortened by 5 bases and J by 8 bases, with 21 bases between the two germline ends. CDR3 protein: CASSGGVGRVGGYTF. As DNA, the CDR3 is TGTGCCAGCAGCGGAGGAGTTGGCAGAGTGGGAGGCTACACCTTC.